One and the same sample provided the 31 T cell receptor beta chains below, sequenced in a study of response to subunit inactivated influenza vaccine. Via MiXCR, TCRdb re-called the RT-PCR reads, giving one row per CDR3 protein. The data show approximately 530,000 distinct CDR3 sequences, with approximately 7.8% seen just once and 10% to 15% held by the top ten. The specimen was PBMCs from blood, collected around 2 years after vaccination. These receptors all stem from a man aged 45-69 years who received an inactivated influenza vaccine.

In the case of this clonotype: A much larger clone differs by one base, so this may be a read error. The chain uses TRBV20-1 and TRBJ1-2; D ambiguous. This CDR3 is 11 amino acids long. Germline loops: CDR1 DFQATT, CDR2 SNEGSKA (reference sequence). The CDR3 nucleotides read TGCAGTGCCTTAGCTAACTATGGCTACAACTTC. Protein product: CSALANYGYNF.

This clonotype was picked up a small number of times. The chain is built from TRBV12-3 or TRBV12-4 and TRBJ2-7; 7 bases are shared with TRBD1. The V gene end was trimmed by 8 bases and the J gene end by 1 base; junction bases not matched to a gene: 8. The CDR3 runs to 14 residues. The CDR3 DNA follows: TGTGCCAGCTCGACAGGGTGGAGGTCCTACGAGCAGTACTTC. Protein: CASSTGWRSYEQYF.

This sequence joins TRBV6-5 and TRBJ1-2; D possibly corresponds to TRBD1 (6 bases). This CDR3 contains 13 residues. V was clipped by 2 bases and J by 9 bases, with 13 bases between them. The germline CDR1 and CDR2 sequences are MNHEY and SVGAGI. The chain's CDR3 is CASSYRGGGSYTF. In nucleotides, the CDR3 is TGTGCCAGCAGTTACAGAGGGGGTGGGAGCTACACCTTC.

The chain is built from TRBV6-1 and TRBJ1-6, with unresolved D. The CDR3 has 14 amino acids. Germline lookup yields CDR1 MNHNS and CDR2 SASEGT. The V end lost 2 bases, the J end lost 6 bases, and 8 bases lay between the germline ends. CDR3: CASSEIEANSPLHF. The CDR3 DNA sequence: TGTGCCAGCAGTGAAATCGAAGCTAATTCACCCCTCCACTTT.

This clonotype was recorded a few times. The CDR3 nucleotides are TGTGCCAGCAGTCTTAGCGGGAGGCAGGATACGCAGTATTTT. Translation: CASSLSGRQDTQYF. This chain links TRBV12-3 or TRBV12-4 with TRBJ2-3; TRBD2 matches at 10 bases. Trimming at V came to 5 bases and at J to 6 bases, leaving 5 bases not matched to a gene. This CDR3 spans 14 amino acids.

The chain links TRBV7-3 to TRBJ2-3, with 8 nucleotides matching TRBD2. The germline CDR1 and CDR2 sequences are SGHTA and FQGTGA. Trimming removed 1 base from V and 6 bases from J; junction bases left unmatched: 6. The CDR3 extends over 15 amino acids. Here the CDR3 DNA reads TGTGCCAGCAGCTTAATCGGGAGGGCCTGGGATACGCAGTATTTT. It specifies CASSLIGRAWDTQYF. Using reference TRBV7-3 and TRBJ2-3 for the parts outside the CDR3, the full variable domain is GAGVSQTPSNKVTEKGKYVELRCDPISGHTALYWYRQSLGQGPEFLIYFQGTGAADDSGLPNDRFFAVRPEGSVSTLKIQRTERGDSAVYLCASSLIGRAWDTQYFGPGTRLTVL.

This clonotype has at least ten counts. This chain joins TRBV6-5 and TRBJ2-5; 7 bases agree with TRBD1. The junction had 0 bases not matched to a gene; V was cut back by 0 bases and J by 2 bases. Germline V gene sequence: CDR1 MNHEY, CDR2 SVGAGI. The CDR3 is 14 amino acids. DNA of the CDR3: TGTGCCAGCAGTTACTCCAGGGGGCAAGAGACCCAGTACTTC. It codes for CASSYSRGQETQYF.

In this sample, this clonotype turned up many times. The CDR3 is CASSSSSSPLHF. The CDR3 DNA follows: TGTGCCAGCAGTTCCAGTTCTTCACCCCTCCACTTT. This chain joins TRBV12-3 or TRBV12-4 and TRBJ1-6, with D unclear. Trimming removed 4 bases from V and 9 bases from J, with 7 bases in between. The CDR3 is 12 residues long.

This clonotype appeared a few times. The J gene is TRBJ2-1, the V gene TRBV12-3 or TRBV12-4, with a possible D match to TRBD2 (6 bases). V dropped 6 bases and J dropped 4 bases, with 10 bases sitting between them. The CDR3 is 13 residues long. The CDR3 DNA is TGTGCCAGCAGCACCGGGACTTACAATGAGCAGTTCTTC. Protein sequence: CASSTGTYNEQFF.

Ten or more counts support this clonotype. The rearrangement joins TRBV6-2 or TRBV6-3 to TRBJ1-1; no clear D gene. Per the germline V gene, CDR1 is MNHEY and CDR2 is SVGEGT. The ends were cut back, 7 bases at V and 1 base at J, with 10 bases in the middle. The CDR3 has 13 residues. The CDR3 bases are TGTGCCAGCAATTGGGGTTCGAACACTGAAGCTTTCTTT. Protein product: CASNWGSNTEAFF.

The chain uses TRBV20-1 and TRBJ1-5; D gene unclear. This CDR3 has 13 residues. Trimming stripped 3 bases from V and 1 base from J, with 7 bases between. CDR1 and CDR2 from the germline V gene are DFQATT and SNEGSKA (reference sequence). CDR3 protein: CSASSRSNQPQHF. The CDR3 nucleotides are TGCAGTGCTAGCTCTAGAAGCAATCAGCCCCAGCATTTT.

J is TRBJ2-2 and V is TRBV11-2; TRBD2 is a possible D gene (5 bases). CDR1 SGHAT and CDR2 FQNNGV come from the germline V gene. V lost 6 bases, J lost 8 bases, and 16 bases lay in between. The CDR3 has 14 amino acids. CDR3 nucleotides: TGTGCCAGCAGTCCACGGCGTCAGCGGGGGGAGCTGTTTTTT. Translated: CASSPRRQRGELFF.

The V call is TRBV9, the J call TRBJ2-2; D tentatively reads TRBD1 or TRBD2 (5 bases each). The germline V gene encodes CDR1 SGDLS and CDR2 YYNGEE. The CDR3 loop spans 16 amino acids. The V and J ends lost 4 bases and 4 bases respectively, with 17 bases between them. CDR3 residues: CASSRDPMLFTGELFF. CDR3 bases: TGTGCCAGCAGCCGGGACCCGATGCTTTTCACCGGGGAGCTGTTTTTT.

This clonotype appeared many times. This rearrangement joins TRBV5-1 to TRBJ2-3; 10 nucleotides line up with TRBD2. The CDR3 runs 15 residues. The junction had 4 bases not matched to a gene; V was cut back by 4 bases and J by 2 bases. Germline V CDR1 and CDR2: SGHRS, YFSETQ. CDR3 residues: CASSTGTSDTDTQYF. The CDR3 DNA reads as TGCGCCAGCAGCACCGGGACTAGCGACACAGATACGCAGTATTTT.

This clonotype was seen many times. This rearrangement joins TRBV4-3 to TRBJ2-5; no clear D gene. In germline, CDR1 is LGHNA, CDR2 YSLEER. The CDR3 length is 14 residues. Trimming removed 0 bases from V and 2 bases from J, with 7 bases in between. CDR3 bases: TGCGCCAGCAGCCAAGACAGAATACAAGAGACCCAGTACTTC. This sequence encodes CASSQDRIQETQYF.

The chain links TRBV7-9 to TRBJ2-5, with D perhaps being TRBD1 or TRBD2 (5 bases each). CDR1 and CDR2 (germline): SEHNR, FQNEAQ (reference sequence). The V end was cut by 5 bases, the J end by 2 bases, with 21 bases between. This CDR3 contains 17 residues. This CDR3 is CASSPLGIPGRQETQYF. Here the CDR3 DNA reads TGTGCCAGCAGCCCTCTCGGCATTCCGGGACGGCAAGAGACCCAGTACTTC.

This clonotype has more than one count but fewer than ten. The gene calls are TRBV11-3 and TRBJ2-1, with D maybe TRBD2 (5 bases). The ends were cut back, 2 bases at V and 3 bases at J, with 11 bases in the middle. The CDR3 loop spans 15 amino acids. Germline loops: CDR1 SGHNT, CDR2 YENEEA. The CDR3 DNA reads TGTGCCAGCAGCTTAACCCCGGGGATCTACAATGAGCAGTTCTTC. Protein sequence: CASSLTPGIYNEQFF.

This clonotype was seen a few times. The gene calls are TRBV6-2 or TRBV6-3 and TRBJ2-5; 9 positions agree with TRBD2. The trim removed 2 bases at V and 3 bases at J, leaving 10 bases unmatched. The CDR3 loop spans 17 amino acids. The germline V gene encodes CDR1 MNHEY and CDR2 SVGEGT. CDR3 sequence: CASSYLLGGGDEETQYF. CDR3 sequence (DNA): TGTGCCAGCAGTTACCTCTTGGGCGGGGGGGATGAAGAGACCCAGTACTTC.

There are many counts of this clonotype. The CDR3: CSAPGQGKMYSPLHF. The CDR3 DNA is TGCAGTGCTCCGGGACAGGGGAAGATGTATTCACCCCTCCACTTT. The chain couples TRBV20-1 to TRBJ1-6, with TRBD1 matching over 10 bases. Germline values: CDR1 DFQATT, CDR2 SNEGSKA (reference sequence). There are 15 residues in the CDR3. With 5 bases clipped from V and 8 bases from J, the junction kept 9 bases outside the gene matches.

In this sample, this clonotype turned up many times. J is TRBJ2-5 and V is TRBV5-1; TRBD2 agrees at 8 bases. This CDR3 contains 17 residues. V lost 2 bases and J lost 3; bases outside the gene matches: 12. Germline CDR1 and CDR2: SGHRS and YFSETQ. CDR3 bases: TGCGCCAGCAGCTTATCCAGCGGGAGAGAGTGGGAAGAGACCCAGTACTTC. Residues: CASSLSSGREWEETQYF.

This clonotype was counted at least ten times. V and J are TRBV20-1 and TRBJ2-1; D gene ambiguous. This CDR3 spans 13 amino acids. From germline, CDR1 is DFQATT and CDR2 SNEGSKA (reference sequence). V was cut by 0 bases and J by 2 bases, with 5 bases left in between. The CDR3 loop is CSARDRAYNEQFF. CDR3 DNA: TGCAGTGCTAGAGATCGGGCCTACAATGAGCAGTTCTTC.

Comment on this clonotype: One base away lies a much larger clone, so this may be a sequencing read error. The rearrangement links TRBV28 to TRBJ2-1; 7 nucleotides agree with TRBD2. Germline CDR1 and CDR2: MDHEN and SYDVKM. V gave up 7 bases and J gave up 7 bases; unmatched junction bases: 13. The CDR3 totals 15 residues. The CDR3: CASIEFRGDYNEQFF. The CDR3 DNA sequence: TGTGCCAGCATTGAATTTCGGGGGGACTATAATGAGCAGTTCTTC.

This clonotype was counted ten times or more. The chain links TRBV5-1 to TRBJ1-1, with D uncertain. In germline, CDR1 is SGHRS, CDR2 YFSETQ. The CDR3 spans 13 residues. With 0 bases removed from V and 6 bases from J, the gap between germline ends came to 9 bases. DNA for the CDR3: TGCGCCAGCAGCTTGGTGTCTGGGGCTGAAGCTTTCTTT. Protein: CASSLVSGAEAFF. The complete variable domain, with remaining parts taken from reference TRBV5-1 and TRBJ1-1, reads KAGVTQTPRYLIKTRGQQVTLSCSPISGHRSVSWYQQTPGQGLQFLFEYFSETQRNKGNFPGRFSGRQFSNSRSEMNVSTLELGDSALYLCASSLVSGAEAFFGQGTRLTVV.

This clonotype was seen repeatedly, ten times or more. The chain recombines TRBV5-1 with TRBJ2-5, with 9 positions matching TRBD1. V lost 6 bases to trimming and J lost 3 bases; unmatched junction nucleotides: 3. Germline CDR1 is SGHRS and CDR2 is YFSETQ. This CDR3 spans 13 amino acids. The CDR3 nucleotides are TGCGCCAGCAAGAGGACAGGGGAAGAGACCCAGTACTTC. It specifies CASKRTGEETQYF.

V is TRBV4-1 and J is TRBJ1-5, with a tentative D call TRBD1 (5 bases). Trimming stripped 0 bases from V and 0 bases from J, with 15 bases between. The germline V gene encodes CDR1 MGHRA and CDR2 YSYEKL. CDR3 length equals 18 residues. The CDR3 nucleotides read TGCGCCAGCAGCCAAGATCCTCCAGGGCCTTATAGCAATCAGCCCCAGCATTTT. Amino acid sequence: CASSQDPPGPYSNQPQHF.

The CDR3 sequence is CGSRGGDNEQFF. CDR3 nucleotide sequence: TGTGGCTCCCGGGGGGGCGACAATGAGCAGTTCTTC. The rearrangement joins TRBV19 to TRBJ2-1, with 8 bases that match TRBD2. This CDR3 has 12 residues. CDR1 and CDR2 (germline): LNHDA, SQIVND (reference sequence).

This clonotype was counted a few times. The chain carries TRBV5-1 and TRBJ1-5; D uncertain. The V gene's germline CDR1 is SGHRS and CDR2 YFSETQ. Trimming took 3 bases from V and 2 from J, leaving 24 bases between them. The CDR3 length is 19 residues. CDR3 protein: CASSSLTRPVVVGNQPQHF. In nucleotides, the CDR3 is TGCGCCAGCAGCTCTCTGACACGTCCTGTGGTAGTGGGCAATCAGCCCCAGCATTTT.

This clonotype was observed at least ten times. The J gene is TRBJ2-2, the V gene TRBV7-9; TRBD2 might be the D (6 bases). Trimming stripped 5 bases from V and 2 bases from J, with 15 bases between. The CDR3 is made up of 16 amino acids. Germline-derived CDR1 and CDR2 are SEHNR and FQNEAQ (reference sequence). This CDR3 reads CASSQTYGTNTGELFF. The CDR3 DNA follows: TGTGCCAGCAGCCAGACCTACGGGACTAACACCGGGGAGCTGTTTTTT.

The CDR3 sequence: CASSVTPGITDTQYF. The CDR3 coding sequence is TGTGCCAGCAGCGTAACGCCGGGGATCACAGATACGCAGTATTTT. The rearrangement joins TRBV9 to TRBJ2-3, with D maybe TRBD2 (5 bases). Germline lookup yields CDR1 SGDLS and CDR2 YYNGEE. Trimming shortened V by 1 base and J by 2 bases, and 11 bases separated the two germline ends. The CDR3 runs 15 residues.

This clonotype was recorded at least ten times. The rearrangement joins TRBV11-2 to TRBJ1-5; perhaps TRBD1 as D (6 bases). V dropped 6 bases and J dropped 7 bases, with 16 bases sitting between them. This CDR3 contains 14 residues. The germline V gene has CDR1 SGHAT and CDR2 FQNNGV. Written as DNA, the CDR3 is TGTGCCAGCAGTACAGGGCAGGGTGGCCAGCCCCAGCATTTT. This codes for CASSTGQGGQPQHF.

This clonotype was counted at least ten times. The chain carries TRBV10-3 and TRBJ2-7, with unresolved D. Deletions cut 5 bases from V and 4 bases from J, with 9 bases between. The CDR3 loop spans 12 amino acids. Germline values: CDR1 ENHRY, CDR2 SYGVKD. The CDR3 coding sequence is TGTGCCATCAGTCTTGACCGATACGAGCAGTACTTC. Its protein product is CAISLDRYEQYF.